This T cell receptor beta chain derives from a study of blood T cell repertoires in COVID-19. In the study overall: COVID-19 samples collected from the United States, Italy and Spain covered acute and convalescent phases. T cells, B-cell-depleted T cells, or PBMCs supplied cDNA or gDNA.

The sample holds one count of this clone. TCRdb's copy holds only in-frame clones and misses some; the assay was immunoSEQ multiplex PCR. The sample holds 200,000 to 300,000 clones, roughly 80% seen once. V gave up 4 bases and J gave up 11 bases, with 17 bases separating them. The germline gives CDR1 LNHDA, CDR2 SQIVND (reference sequence). This CDR3 region has 13 residues. Sequencing input: peripheral blood. The source of this sequence is a woman older than 75 with acute or convalescent COVID-19. The chain carries TRBV19 and TRBJ1-1; D unresolved. CDR3 DNA: TGTGCCAGTAGTAGCCCGCAAACGGTCGGGGCTTTCTTT. Encoded protein: CASSSPQTVGAFF.